These 21 T cell receptor beta chains share one sample of origin, sequenced in a study of blood T cells in healthy people across ages. A J-beta primer mix and a sample-barcoded 5' primer were used in a second PCR of roughly 6 to 11 cycles. TCRdb passed the 5' RACE reads through MiXCR, listing each CDR3 protein once. The table lists about 830,000 distinct CDR3 sequences, less than 80% of them singletons. Sequencing used blood. All receptors come from a man aged 25-45 years in good health.

V and J are TRBV9 and TRBJ2-1; 8 bases are a match to TRBD2. With V trimmed by 3 bases and J by 9 bases, 11 bases remained unmatched. Germline V gives CDR1 SGDLS, CDR2 YYNGEE. This CDR3 is 15 amino acids long. The CDR3 nucleotides are TGTGCCAGCAGCGCAAGCGGGGGCACGAATGTTGAGCAGTTCTTC. Its translation is CASSASGGTNVEQFF.

This clonotype was seen a few times. The V and J genes are TRBV4-3 and TRBJ1-2; D call uncertain. The germline V gene encodes CDR1 LGHNA and CDR2 YSLEER. V gave up 0 bases and J gave up 7 bases, with 18 bases separating them. The CDR3 is 16 residues long. This CDR3 reads CASSQEVEVTRSGYTF. Written as DNA, the CDR3 is TGCGCCAGCAGCCAAGAGGTTGAGGTCACTCGGAGTGGCTACACCTTC.

The chain carries TRBV28 and TRBJ1-1, with D possibly being TRBD1 (5 bases). Germline V CDR1 and CDR2: MDHEN, SYDVKM. The CDR3 has 12 residues. Trimming stripped 7 bases from V and 4 bases from J, with 10 bases between. Here the CDR3 reads CASITGGTEAFF. CDR3 sequence (DNA): TGTGCCAGCATTACGGGGGGCACTGAAGCTTTCTTT.

V is TRBV20-1 and J is TRBJ2-1; possibly TRBD2 for D (7 bases). V dropped 3 bases and J dropped 4 bases, with 16 bases sitting between them. The CDR3 runs 15 residues. Germline V gives CDR1 DFQATT, CDR2 SNEGSKA (reference sequence). CDR3 residues: CSARGGQGPYNEQFF. The CDR3 DNA sequence: TGCAGTGCTAGGGGGGGGCAGGGACCTTACAATGAGCAGTTCTTC.

This chain links TRBV21-1 with TRBJ1-1; the table's D call, TRBD1, was not checked against the DNA. TRBV21-1 corresponds to a pseudogene. This CDR3 contains 18 residues. CDR3 in amino acids: CASSRETVREVMNTEAFF. For the CDR3, the DNA is TGTGCCAGCAGCAGAGAGACAGTCAGGGAGGTTATGAACACTGAAGCTTTCTTT.

The CDR3 sequence is CASSYSKGIAGGHNEQYF. As DNA, the CDR3 is TGTGCCAGCAGTTACTCGAAAGGGATAGCGGGGGGCCACAATGAGCAGTACTTC. J is TRBJ2-5 and V is TRBV6-5, with 10 bases fitting TRBD2. CDR1 is MNHEY, CDR2 SVGAGI, per germline. V trimming: 0 bases; J trimming: 11 bases; junction bases outside the gene matches: 18. The CDR3 is made up of 18 amino acids.

The chain uses TRBV5-1 and TRBJ2-3; 9 nucleotides match TRBD1. The ends lost 4 bases at V and 5 bases at J; junction bases unmatched: 11. The length of the CDR3 is 16 residues. CDR1 SGHRS and CDR2 YFSETQ come from the germline V gene. CDR3: CASSPIQGASGDTQYF. CDR3 in DNA: TGCGCCAGCAGCCCGATACAGGGGGCAAGCGGAGATACGCAGTATTTT.

The chain carries TRBV25-1 and TRBJ2-5; the D gene is possibly TRBD1 (6 bases). The CDR3 runs to 15 residues. The ends were cut back, 6 bases at V and 2 bases at J, with 16 bases in the middle. Germline V gene lookup returns CDR1 MGHDK and CDR2 SYGVNS. The CDR3 reads CASSPTGTPQETQYF. For the CDR3, the DNA is TGTGCCAGCAGCCCTACAGGGACCCCTCAAGAGACCCAGTACTTC.

This clonotype was observed a few times. This chain links TRBV3-1 with TRBJ1-2, with D hard to call. This CDR3 contains 14 residues. CDR1 is LGHDT, CDR2 YNNKEL, per germline (reference sequence). Trimming cost V 1 base and J 3 bases, with 9 bases left between them. For the CDR3, the DNA is TGTGCCAGCAGCCAAGGAGCGATTGACTATGGCTACACCTTC. Encoded protein: CASSQGAIDYGYTF. Drawing the rest from reference TRBV3-1 and TRBJ1-2, the complete variable domain is DTAVSQTPKYLVTQMGNDKSIKCEQNLGHDTMYWYKQDSKKFLKIMFSYNNKELIINETVPNRFSPKSPDKAHLNLHINSLELGDSAVYFCASSQGAIDYGYTFGSGTRLTVV.

The chain combines TRBV20-1 with TRBJ2-4, with D hard to call. V lost 0 bases, J lost 0 bases, and 9 bases lay in between. CDR1 is DFQATT, CDR2 SNEGSKA, per germline (reference sequence). The CDR3 loop spans 15 amino acids. The CDR3 spells CSARDLLEAKNIQYF. CDR3 sequence (DNA): TGCAGTGCTAGAGATCTTCTAGAAGCCAAAAACATTCAGTACTTC.

This sequence joins TRBV28 and TRBJ1-6, with D maybe TRBD1 (5 bases). The CDR3 has 15 residues. CDR1 MDHEN and CDR2 SYDVKM come from the germline V gene. V shed 7 bases and J shed 5 bases, with 15 bases lying between them. The CDR3 loop is CASKSGQGNNSPLHF. The CDR3 DNA reads TGTGCCAGCAAGTCGGGGCAGGGAAATAATTCACCCCTCCACTTT.

The chain is built from TRBV20-1 and TRBJ2-7; 8 bases line up with TRBD2. The CDR3 consists of 13 residues. Germline V CDR1 and CDR2: DFQATT, SNEGSKA (reference sequence). V was clipped by 6 bases and J by 4 bases; unmatched bases: 8. CDR3 sequence (DNA): TGCAGTGCAACGCCGGGGGGGCGGTACGAGCAGTACTTC. This sequence encodes CSATPGGRYEQYF.

The chain is built from TRBV2 and TRBJ2-3; no definite D call. CDR3 length equals 14 residues. The germline V gene encodes CDR1 SNHLY and CDR2 FYNNEI. Deletions cut 3 bases from V and 6 bases from J, with 13 bases between. CDR3 in amino acids: CASSERRIGDTQYF. The CDR3 DNA sequence: TGTGCCAGCAGTGAGCGGCGGATCGGGGATACGCAGTATTTT.

The chain's CDR3 is CATFSSTGELFF. The CDR3 DNA is TGTGCCACCTTTAGCAGCACCGGGGAGCTGTTTTTT. The V and J genes are TRBV24-1 and TRBJ2-2; D is unclear. V lost 9 bases and J 4 bases, leaving 8 bases between the germline ends. The CDR3 is 12 amino acids. Germline V gene data show CDR1 as KGHDR and CDR2 as SFDVKD.

In its sample, this clonotype was seen a few times. V gene TRBV7-2 combines with J gene TRBJ2-6; D perhaps matches TRBD1 (5 bases). The V end was cut by 5 bases, the J end by 9 bases, with 14 bases between. The CDR3 runs to 14 residues. Germline loops: CDR1 SGHTA, CDR2 FQGNSA. The CDR3 loop reads CASSPRTIVNVLTF. For the CDR3, the DNA is TGTGCCAGCAGCCCAAGGACAATCGTCAACGTCCTGACTTTC.

CDR3 nucleotides: TGTGCCAGCAGTTTTGGAATAGGGGGTTTAATAGAGCAGTACTTC. Encoded protein: CASSFGIGGLIEQYF. The genes are TRBV28 and TRBJ2-7, with a tentative D call TRBD1 (6 bases). This CDR3 contains 15 residues. Germline loops: CDR1 MDHEN, CDR2 SYDVKM. The germline V and J ends were trimmed by 3 bases and 7 bases, with 19 bases remaining between them.

This clonotype has more than one count but fewer than ten. This sequence joins TRBV18 and TRBJ2-1; no clear D gene. The germline V gene has CDR1 KGHSH and CDR2 LQKENI. V lost 3 bases and J 6 bases, leaving 15 bases between the germline ends. This CDR3 has 15 residues. The CDR3 region is CASSPTPQATNEQFF. As DNA, the CDR3 is TGTGCCAGCTCACCCACTCCTCAAGCAACCAATGAGCAGTTCTTC. Full variable domain (missing parts from reference TRBV18 and TRBJ2-1): NAGVMQNPRHLVRRRGQEARLRCSPMKGHSHVYWYRQLPEEGLKFMVYLQKENIIDESGMPKERFSAEFPKEGPSILRIQQVVRGDSAAYFCASSPTPQATNEQFFGPGTRLTVL.

The chain links TRBV3-1 to TRBJ2-7, with 7 bases that match TRBD2. Germline-derived CDR1 and CDR2 are LGHDT and YNNKEL (reference sequence). With 4 bases clipped from V and 0 bases from J, the junction kept 9 bases outside the gene matches. This CDR3 comprises 16 residues. The CDR3 reads CASSPTAGSSSYEQYF. CDR3 DNA sequence: TGTGCCAGCAGCCCGACAGCGGGGTCCTCCTCCTACGAGCAGTACTTC.

The V call is TRBV2, the J call TRBJ2-3; D is uncertain. CDR3 length equals 12 residues. The V end was cut by 8 bases, the J end by 4 bases, with 10 bases between. In germline, CDR1 is SNHLY, CDR2 FYNNEI. The CDR3 DNA reads as TGTGCCAGCGGAACTCGAGCAGATACGCAGTATTTT. Amino acid sequence: CASGTRADTQYF.

The chain has TRBV29-1 and TRBJ2-7; possible D gene TRBD1, 6 bases. Between the trimmed V and J ends, which lost 7 bases and 3 bases, there was a span of 19 bases. The CDR3 sequence is 14 residues long. The germline CDR1 and CDR2 sequences are SQVTM and ANQGSEA. The CDR3 DNA follows: TGCAGCGCACGCCCCTCGGACAGTTTCTACGAGCAGTACTTC. This encodes CSARPSDSFYEQYF.

The chain is built from TRBV5-1 and TRBJ2-6, with 7 bases aligning to TRBD1. Losses at the gene ends were 2 bases for V and 4 bases for J; bases not matched to a gene: 3. The CDR3 length is 15 residues. Germline CDR1 is SGHRS and CDR2 is YFSETQ. DNA for the CDR3: TGCGCCAGCAGCTTTACAGGGGACGGGGCCAACGTCCTGACTTTC. The encoded protein is CASSFTGDGANVLTF.